This entry lists 22 T cell receptor beta chains sequenced from one sample in a study of cytomegalovirus exposure and HLA in healthy donors. It was with 60 Vbeta and 13 Jbeta primers that the PCR ran. Sequencing used immunoSEQ multiplex PCR; TCRdb keeps in-frame clones, though not all of them. The sample comprises around 67,000 clones, around 82% of which are singletons, and 7.8% rests with the top ten. Specimen: PBMCs. These receptors all come from a man between 18 and 29 years old in good health and CMV-seropositive.

The V and J genes are TRBV10-2 and TRBJ2-7; 9 bases are shared with TRBD1. J lost 4 bases, V lost 6 bases, and 10 bases had no gene match. Germline CDR1 and CDR2: WSHSY and SAAADI. The CDR3 contains 15 residues. CDR3 loop: CASRTLDRGRYEQYF. The CDR3 coding sequence is TGCGCCAGCAGGACACTGGACAGGGGAAGGTACGAGCAGTACTTC.

This sequence joins TRBV7-9 and TRBJ2-7, with 7 bases lining up with TRBD1. This CDR3 is built from 14 residues. Per the germline V gene, CDR1 is SEHNR and CDR2 is FQNEAQ (reference sequence). V dropped 3 bases and J dropped 2; count of bases not matched to a gene: 4. CDR3 nucleotide sequence: TGTGCCAGCAGCTTGAGCGGACAGGCCTACGAGCAGTACTTC. Its translation: CASSLSGQAYEQYF.

V gene TRBV29-1 combines with J gene TRBJ2-1; possible D gene TRBD2, 6 bases. The CDR3 runs to 15 residues. Germline CDR1 SQVTM, CDR2 ANQGSEA. V lost 2 bases to trimming and J lost 0 bases, with 11 bases between them. The CDR3 loop reads CSVERGASSYNEQFF. The DNA of the CDR3 is TGCAGCGTTGAACGCGGGGCTAGCTCCTACAATGAGCAGTTCTTC.

The chain recombines TRBV30 with TRBJ1-5; D is unclear. The V end was cut by 0 bases, the J end by 6 bases, with 12 bases between. The germline gives CDR1 GTSNPN, CDR2 SVGIG (reference sequence). CDR3 length: 14 amino acids. DNA for the CDR3: TGTGCCTGGAGTGTAATCCTGGAGGGTCAGCCCCAGCATTTT. This encodes CAWSVILEGQPQHF.

This chain uses TRBV5-4 with TRBJ2-6; the D is unclear. The length of the CDR3 is 14 residues. Germline loops: CDR1 SGHNT, CDR2 YYREEE (reference sequence). The chain's CDR3 is CGTAYSSGANVLTF. The CDR3 region has the DNA TGTGGCACAGCTTACAGCTCTGGGGCCAACGTCCTGACTTTC.

Only a few counts were recorded for this clone. The chain combines TRBV18 with TRBJ2-7; tentative D call: TRBD1 (5 bases). Germline V lookup: CDR1 KGHSH, CDR2 LQKENI. The V gene lost 3 bases and the J gene lost 7 bases, with 13 bases spanning the gap. CDR3 length: 13 amino acids. CDR3 in amino acids: CASSPTELGEQYF. The CDR3 DNA is TGTGCCAGCTCACCGACAGAGCTAGGAGAGCAGTACTTC.

This chain uses TRBV9 with TRBJ1-2; TRBD1 is a possible D gene (5 bases). Trimming took off 8 bases at V and 6 bases at J, with 17 bases between the two ends. Germline V gives CDR1 SGDLS, CDR2 YYNGEE. The CDR3 length is 13 residues. CDR3 nucleotide sequence: TGTGCCAGTTTAGGGGAGGGACTTGATGGCTACACCTTC. Protein sequence: CASLGEGLDGYTF.

This clone occurred a few times. The J gene is TRBJ1-3, the V gene TRBV7-2, with unresolved D. The CDR3 is made up of 12 amino acids. Trimming removed 4 bases from V and 9 bases from J, with 10 bases in between. Germline V gene data show CDR1 as SGHTA and CDR2 as FQGNSA. CDR3 in amino acids: CASSYLRGTIYF. CDR3 sequence (DNA): TGTGCCAGCAGCTACCTTCGGGGCACCATATATTTT.

The V gene is TRBV27, the J gene TRBJ1-1; D is unclear. The germline gives CDR1 MNHEY, CDR2 SMNVEV (reference sequence). Trimming shortened V by 5 bases and J by 1 base, and 8 bases separated the two germline ends. CDR3 size: 13 residues. The CDR3 DNA follows: TGTGCCAGCAGTCCGAGCGGGAACACTGAAGCTTTCTTT. Translating it yields CASSPSGNTEAFF.

This chain joins TRBV29-1 and TRBJ2-5, with D tentatively TRBD2 (6 bases). Germline V gene data show CDR1 as SQVTM and CDR2 as ANQGSEA. The CDR3 has 14 residues. Trimming took 6 bases from V and 7 from J, leaving 21 bases between them. The CDR3, as DNA: TGCAGCGTAGCCTCCCCGGGAGACCCGGGGACCCAGTACTTC. This gives the protein CSVASPGDPGTQYF.

This clone has only one observation. The CDR3 loop reads CASSARSDSYEQYF. CDR3 coding DNA: TGCGCCAGCAGTGCCAGGTCCGACTCCTACGAGCAGTACTTC. V usage is TRBV10-1 and J usage is TRBJ2-7, with no clear D. The CDR3 sequence is 14 residues long. Trimming removed 4 bases from V and 0 bases from J, with 10 bases in between. CDR1 is WNHNN, CDR2 SYGVQD, per germline (reference sequence).

This sequence joins TRBV28 and TRBJ1-1; D might be TRBD1 (5 bases). This CDR3 is 13 amino acids long. Trimming stripped 5 bases from V and 4 bases from J, with 11 bases between. CDR1 is MDHEN and CDR2 is SYDVKM in the germline V gene. This CDR3 reads CASSMEGTTEAFF. The CDR3 DNA is TGTGCCAGCAGTATGGAGGGGACCACTGAAGCTTTCTTT.

This clone was seen many times. V usage is TRBV5-1 and J usage is TRBJ2-7; 10 nucleotides line up with TRBD1. The CDR3 has 14 amino acids. Germline V gene sequence: CDR1 SGHRS, CDR2 YFSETQ. The V and J ends lost 5 bases and 7 bases, in that order; junction bases with no gene match: 9. The CDR3 DNA is TGCGCCAGCAGTACTACCGGGACAGGGGAAGAGCAGTACTTC. It specifies CASSTTGTGEEQYF.

V gene TRBV27 combines with J gene TRBJ1-5, with D hard to call. The CDR3 totals 13 residues. Looked up from germline, CDR1 is MNHEY and CDR2 is SMNVEV (reference sequence). V lost 6 bases, J lost 4 bases, and 10 bases lay in between. The CDR3 loop is CASSPGRNQPQHF. The CDR3 DNA reads TGTGCCAGCAGCCCGGGTCGAAATCAGCCCCAGCATTTT.

The chain joins TRBV10-3 to TRBJ1-5, with 7 bases lining up with TRBD1. V lost 2 bases, J lost 7 bases, and 8 bases stayed unmatched. CDR1 is ENHRY and CDR2 is SYGVKD in the germline V gene. There are 15 residues in the CDR3. This CDR3 is CAISEGRGREQPQHF. CDR3 bases: TGTGCCATCAGTGAGGGCAGGGGGAGAGAGCAGCCCCAGCATTTT.

This chain links TRBV7-9 with TRBJ2-5; TRBD1 aligns across 7 bases. The junction had 2 bases not matched to a gene; V was cut back by 0 bases and J by 4 bases. The length of the CDR3 is 14 residues. Germline V CDR1 and CDR2: SEHNR, FQNEAQ (reference sequence). CDR3 nucleotide sequence: TGTGCCAGCAGCTTAGCGGGGACAGTAGAGACCCAGTACTTC. Translation gives CASSLAGTVETQYF.

V is TRBV4-1 and J is TRBJ2-7; 12 bases match TRBD2. CDR3 size: 15 residues. CDR1 MGHRA and CDR2 YSYEKL come from the germline V gene. With V trimmed by 4 bases and J by 4 bases, 5 bases remained unmatched. CDR3 DNA: TGCGCCAGCAGCCCCACTAGCGGGGGGAAGTACGAGCAGTACTTC. Translating it yields CASSPTSGGKYEQYF.

This clone was counted between two and nine times. The rearrangement links TRBV4-1 to TRBJ2-3, with D possibly matching TRBD2 (5 bases). Germline V gives CDR1 MGHRA, CDR2 YSYEKL. CDR3 length: 15 residues. Trimming removed 1 base from V and 5 bases from J, with 13 bases in between. The CDR3 loop is CASSQVSAGIDTQYF. The CDR3, as DNA: TGCGCCAGCAGCCAAGTATCGGCCGGGATAGATACGCAGTATTTT.

The chain joins TRBV30 to TRBJ2-4; 7 bases agree with TRBD1. The CDR3 length is 14 residues. Germline trimming cut 2 bases from V and 8 bases from J; bases unmatched to any gene: 9. Germline CDR1 is GTSNPN and CDR2 is SVGIG (reference sequence). The CDR3 bases are TGTGCCTGGAGTTTTCGAGGGGGCGTAGACATTCAGTACTTC. Its protein is CAWSFRGGVDIQYF. Complete variable domain (other parts from reference TRBV30 and TRBJ2-4): SQTIHQWPATLVQPVGSPLSLECTVEGTSNPNLYWYRQAAGRGLQLLFYSVGIGQISSEVPQNLSASRPQDRQFILSSKKLLLSDSGFYLCAWSFRGGVDIQYFGAGTRLSVL.

This clone has only a few counts. This rearrangement joins TRBV10-3 to TRBJ2-1; TRBD1 aligns across 12 bases. Trimming cost V 6 bases and J 8 bases; bases outside gene matches: 5. The CDR3 sequence is 14 residues long. Germline V gives CDR1 ENHRY, CDR2 SYGVKD. The CDR3: CAISRDRGRDEQFF. CDR3 nucleotides: TGTGCCATCAGCCGGGACAGGGGGCGGGATGAGCAGTTCTTC.

The J gene is TRBJ1-2, the V gene TRBV19; 7 bases are a match to TRBD1. V lost 5 bases, J lost 2 bases, and 5 bases stayed unmatched. CDR3 size: 14 residues. Germline CDR1 LNHDA, CDR2 SQIVND (reference sequence). The CDR3 DNA is TGTGCCAGTAGTCCCTCGGGACAGAACTATGGCTACACCTTC. Its protein is CASSPSGQNYGYTF.

The chain combines TRBV4-1 with TRBJ2-7; tentative D call: TRBD1 (6 bases). The CDR3 covers 16 residues. Germline CDR1 and CDR2: MGHRA and YSYEKL. Deletions cut 2 bases from V and 0 bases from J, with 14 bases between. In DNA form, the CDR3 reads TGCGCCAGCAGCCAATTGGCAGGGGACACCTCCTACGAGCAGTACTTC. Amino acid sequence: CASSQLAGDTSYEQYF.